This entry lists 4 T cell receptor beta chains sequenced from one sample in a study of type 1 regulatory T cells. TCRdb reprocessed the reads with MiXCR, giving one entry per CDR3 protein. The data contain tens of thousands of distinct CDR3 sequences, around 62% of them singletons. These receptors have no identified antigens. The sequencing input was cultured non-Tr1 T cells, either the whole culture or a sorted T cell fraction (not recorded which). These receptors came from a human donor in good health.

The chain combines TRBV5-4 with TRBJ1-5; no clear D. V shed 0 bases and J shed 5 bases, with 3 bases lying between them. The CDR3 contains 12 residues. Per germline, CDR1 SGHNT and CDR2 YYREEE (reference sequence). CDR3 bases: TGTGCCAGCAGCTTGGGGGATCAGCCCCAGCATTTT. It is translated as CASSLGDQPQHF.

This clonotype was counted only a few times. The chain recombines TRBV11-2 with TRBJ1-5; no clear D. Trimming pared 5 bases from V and 7 bases from J, leaving 15 bases between. This CDR3 is built from 14 residues. Per the germline V gene, CDR1 is SGHAT and CDR2 is FQNNGV. The CDR3 protein is CASSQDLRVQPQHF. CDR3 coding DNA: TGTGCCAGCAGCCAGGATCTGAGGGTACAGCCCCAGCATTTT.

This clonotype was detected only a few times. The chain links TRBV27 to TRBJ2-1; 11 positions agree with TRBD2. Germline CDR1 is MNHEY and CDR2 is SMNVEV (reference sequence). The CDR3 is made up of 15 amino acids. Trimming took 2 bases from V and 9 from J; bases not matched to a gene: 6. The CDR3 region is CASSLRRTSGGEQFF. The CDR3 coding sequence is TGTGCCAGCAGTTTACGGCGAACTAGCGGGGGTGAGCAGTTCTTC.

This clonotype has a handful of counts. The rearrangement joins TRBV5-1 to TRBJ2-7, with 8 bases lining up with TRBD1. The CDR3 length is 15 residues. J lost 0 bases, V lost 2 bases, and 4 bases had no gene match. CDR1 is SGHRS and CDR2 is YFSETQ in the germline V gene. CDR3 coding DNA: TGCGCCAGCAGCTTAACGGGACAGGCCTCCTACGAGCAGTACTTC. It is translated as CASSLTGQASYEQYF. Variable domain in full (rest from reference TRBV5-1 and TRBJ2-7): KAGVTQTPRYLIKTRGQQVTLSCSPISGHRSVSWYQQTPGQGLQFLFEYFSETQRNKGNFPGRFSGRQFSNSRSEMNVSTLELGDSALYLCASSLTGQASYEQYFGPGTRLTVT.